These T cell receptor beta chains were read from a single sample in a study of blood T cells in healthy people across ages. In TCRdb, the 5' RACE reads were re-called with MiXCR into one record per CDR3 protein. The data hold more than 1.4 million distinct CDR3 sequences, with approximately 42% observed a single time. The sequenced sample consisted of blood. These receptor sequences come from a woman aged 18-35 years in good health. Each CDR3 is given with its conserved first and last residue. The D gene is left open where the match is weak. Size is stated for part of the rows, as once, few or many counts, or as a class when the clone is expanded.

size,J,D,V,DNA,CDR3
-,TRBJ2-3,-,TRBV11-2,TGTGCCAGCAGCTTAAGTAGCGCCCCTACAAGGCTGTATTTT,CASSLSSAPTRLYF
many,TRBJ2-3,-,TRBV12-3/TRBV12-4,TGTGCCAGCAGTTTTTCGGGTTCTAGCACAGATACGCAGTATTTT,CASSFSGSSTDTQYF
-,TRBJ2-5,TRBD2,TRBV6-1,TGTGCCAGCAGGGGACTAGCGGGAACCAAGAACCAAGAGACCCAGTACTTC,CASRGLAGTKNQETQYF
-,TRBJ1-5,TRBD1,TRBV20-1,TGCAGTGCTAGAGATCAAGGGGGCAGGGGGGACAGCAATCAGCCCCAGCATTTT,CSARDQGGRGDSNQPQHF
-,TRBJ1-2,-,TRBV20-1,TGCAGTGCTAGGGGCGCTGGGCTTAACTATGGCTACACCTTC,CSARGAGLNYGYTF
few,TRBJ2-7,-,TRBV18,TGTGCCAGCTCACCGTATGCAGGACAGTTCAACGAGCAGTACTTC,CASSPYAGQFNEQYF
-,TRBJ2-3,-,TRBV20-1,TGCAGTGCGACGAAGATCCTAGGACCAGATACGCAGTATTTT,CSATKILGPDTQYF
-,TRBJ1-5,-,TRBV6-6,TGTGCCAGCAGACCCGGAACAGGGTTCGATCAGCCCCAGCATTTT,CASRPGTGFDQPQHF
-,TRBJ1-1,TRBD1,TRBV6-6,TGTGCCAGCAGTTCCAACCCCGGGACAGGGGGCTATGAAGCTTTCTTT,CASSSNPGTGGYEAFF
-,TRBJ1-2,-,TRBV2,TGTGCCAGCAGTGAAGTTTGGGACGAACATGGCTACACCTTC,CASSEVWDEHGYTF
-,TRBJ1-1,TRBD1,TRBV6-1,TGTGCCAGCAGTGACCCCGGGACAGCTAACACTGAAGCTTTCTTT,CASSDPGTANTEAFF
-,TRBJ2-1,-,TRBV6-1,TGTGCCAGCAGTGAACCGGGGAGGCGCGAGCAGTTCTTC,CASSEPGRREQFF
few,TRBJ2-3,-,TRBV12-3/TRBV12-4,TGTGCCAGCAGTGTGGGACTTCCCGGGGAGGATACGCAGTATTTT,CASSVGLPGEDTQYF
-,TRBJ2-1,-,TRBV6-4,TGTGCCAGCCGTACTACCTACCGAGAGCAGTTCTTC,CASRTTYREQFF
-,TRBJ2-1,-,TRBV27,TGTGCCAGCAGTGTCGCAGCCAGCTCCTACAATGAGCAGTTCTTC,CASSVAASSYNEQFF
-,TRBJ2-7,-,TRBV12-3/TRBV12-4,TGTGCCAGCAGAGATCTGAACTACACGTACGAGCAGTACTTC,CASRDLNYTYEQYF